The 28 T cell receptor beta chains given below trace back to one sample, sequenced in a study of cytomegalovirus exposure and HLA in healthy donors. Use of 60 Vbeta and 13 Jbeta primers characterized the PCR. Method: immunoSEQ multiplex PCR; TCRdb's copy keeps in-frame clones and lacks some. This sample's table has about 130,000 clones. The specimen was PBMCs. The receptors shown here come from a woman in her thirties or forties in good health and CMV-seronegative.

The chain uses TRBV2 and TRBJ2-1; D is uncertain. The germline V gene has CDR1 SNHLY and CDR2 FYNNEI. V lost 4 bases to trimming and J lost 5 bases, with 12 bases between them. The CDR3 contains 14 residues. The CDR3 reads CASSGNQVNNEQFF. CDR3 nucleotides: TGTGCCAGCAGTGGGAATCAGGTAAACAATGAGCAGTTCTTC.

V gene TRBV5-1 combines with J gene TRBJ1-5; perhaps TRBD1 as D (5 bases). The length of the CDR3 is 15 residues. CDR1 SGHRS and CDR2 YFSETQ come from the germline V gene. V lost 3 bases, J lost 5 bases, and 15 bases lay in between. In nucleotides, the CDR3 is TGCGCCAGCAGCTGGTCCGGGACGGGGGATCAGCCCCAGCATTTT. Protein product: CASSWSGTGDQPQHF.

The chain is built from TRBV19 and TRBJ2-1, with D perhaps TRBD2 (5 bases). This CDR3 has 16 amino acids. Germline V gives CDR1 LNHDA, CDR2 SQIVND (reference sequence). V lost 8 bases, J lost 2 bases, and 19 bases lay in between. The CDR3 coding sequence is TGTGCCAGTCTGGACGTGGGGAGTGGGACCTACAATGAGCAGTTCTTC. This codes for CASLDVGSGTYNEQFF.

The rearrangement uses TRBV11-3 and TRBJ2-1; maybe TRBD2 (5 bases). This CDR3 has 15 residues. V was cut by 0 bases and J by 8 bases, with 14 bases left in between. Germline assignment: CDR1 SGHNT and CDR2 YENEEA. CDR3 in amino acids: CASSLEGRGYDEQFF. CDR3 in DNA: TGTGCCAGCAGCTTAGAAGGGAGAGGGTACGATGAGCAGTTCTTC.

This chain joins TRBV6-5 and TRBJ1-3; D is ambiguous. Germline V lookup: CDR1 MNHEY, CDR2 SVGAGI. The CDR3 consists of 14 residues. Trimming left V 5 bases short and J 0 bases short, with 8 bases between. CDR3 nucleotides: TGTGCCAGCAGTCCCATCAGCTCTGGAAACACCATATATTTT. This sequence encodes CASSPISSGNTIYF.

CDR3 sequence: CASSMRPQAGETQYF. CDR3 nucleotide sequence: TGTGCCAGTAGTATGCGCCCTCAAGCAGGGGAGACCCAGTACTTC. This chain joins TRBV19 and TRBJ2-5; possible D gene TRBD1, 5 bases. The germline V gene has CDR1 LNHDA and CDR2 SQIVND (reference sequence). V shed 3 bases and J shed 5 bases, with 16 bases lying between them. The CDR3 length is 15 residues.

The V gene is TRBV6-5, the J gene TRBJ2-1; 7 bases fit TRBD2. V lost 0 bases, J lost 10 bases, and 9 bases stayed unmatched. Germline V gene lookup returns CDR1 MNHEY and CDR2 SVGAGI. The CDR3 is 15 residues long. CDR3 sequence reads: CASSYSTAGEGEQFF. The CDR3 nucleotides are TGTGCCAGCAGTTACTCTACGGCGGGGGAGGGGGAGCAGTTCTTC.

This chain uses TRBV13 with TRBJ1-1, with 12 bases aligning to TRBD1. Per germline, CDR1 PRHDT and CDR2 FYEKMQ (reference sequence). This CDR3 region has 13 residues. Germline trimming cut 5 bases from V and 11 bases from J; bases unmatched to any gene: 6. CDR3 in amino acids: CASSPWDRGQAFF. CDR3 DNA: TGTGCCAGCAGCCCCTGGGACAGGGGGCAGGCTTTCTTT.

As concerns this clone: The CDR3 does not end in the conserved phenylalanine or tryptophan, so this is likely a read error. The V and J genes are TRBV7-3 and TRBJ2-2; D is possibly TRBD1 (6 bases). Germline V gene data show CDR1 as SGHTA and CDR2 as FQGTGA. This CDR3 has 16 amino acids. Deletions cut 5 bases from V and 2 bases from J, with 15 bases between. The chain's CDR3 is CASSAQGHHNTGELFS. The CDR3, as DNA: TGTGCCAGCAGCGCTCAGGGACATCACAACACCGGGGAGCTGTTTTCT.

The chain combines TRBV4-3 with TRBJ2-1; 8 bases are a match to TRBD2. The J segment lost 6 bases and the V segment lost 4 bases, leaving 11 bases of the junction unmatched. CDR1 and CDR2 (germline): LGHNA, YSLEER. The CDR3 runs 16 residues. CDR3 amino acids: CASSRDGAGAANEQFF. In nucleotides, the CDR3 is TGCGCCAGCAGCCGGGATGGAGCGGGGGCCGCCAATGAGCAGTTCTTC.

This chain links TRBV7-9 with TRBJ1-4; no firm D call. Germline V gene data show CDR1 as SEHNR and CDR2 as FQNEAQ (reference sequence). Trimming took 1 base from V and 2 from J, leaving 5 bases between them. The CDR3 spans 14 residues. CDR3 bases: TGTGCCAGCAGCTTAGTACAGACTAATGAAAAACTGTTTTTT. It codes for CASSLVQTNEKLFF.

The chain uses TRBV6-4 and TRBJ2-5; 7 nucleotides match TRBD2. V gave up 4 bases and J gave up 7 bases; unmatched junction bases: 6. Germline CDR1 reads MRHNA; CDR2 reads SNTAGT. The CDR3 runs 13 residues. CDR3 DNA: TGTGCCAGCAGTGGAAAGGGGAGGGGGACCCAGTACTTC. This sequence encodes CASSGKGRGTQYF.

The chain recombines TRBV5-4 with TRBJ2-1, with D possibly being TRBD2 (5 bases). CDR3 length equals 14 residues. Germline CDR1 reads SGHNT; CDR2 reads YYREEE (reference sequence). V lost 2 bases, J lost 5 bases, and 11 bases lay in between. CDR3 amino acids: CASSFREFDNEQFF. In DNA, the CDR3 is TGTGCCAGCAGCTTCCGGGAATTTGACAATGAGCAGTTCTTC.

The chain combines TRBV7-8 with TRBJ1-2; 9 nucleotides agree with TRBD1. The CDR3 totals 15 residues. From germline, CDR1 is SGHVS and CDR2 FQNEAQ. V lost 6 bases and J lost 0; bases outside the gene matches: 5. The CDR3 DNA is TGTGCCAGCAGATCACAGGGGGCGGCTAACTATGGCTACACCTTC. Protein sequence: CASRSQGAANYGYTF.

The rearrangement uses TRBV5-4 and TRBJ2-5, with D perhaps matching TRBD2 (6 bases). This CDR3 has 17 amino acids. Per germline, CDR1 SGHNT and CDR2 YYREEE (reference sequence). The V gene lost 0 bases and the J gene lost 0 bases, with 15 bases spanning the gap. In nucleotides, the CDR3 is TGTGCCAGCAGCTTGGGCGGAGGGACTCCGTACCAAGAGACCCAGTACTTC. Protein: CASSLGGGTPYQETQYF.

CDR3 sequence reads: CASSKRTVAMNTEAFF. The DNA of the CDR3 is TGTGCCAGTAGTAAAAGGACAGTCGCTATGAACACTGAAGCTTTCTTT. This sequence joins TRBV19 and TRBJ1-1; the D gene is possibly TRBD1 (6 bases). This CDR3 comprises 16 residues. Germline V gives CDR1 LNHDA, CDR2 SQIVND (reference sequence). Trimming left V 4 bases short and J 0 bases short, with 15 bases between.

This sequence joins TRBV9 and TRBJ2-7, with 7 positions matching TRBD1. The junction had 10 bases not matched to a gene; V was cut back by 5 bases and J by 5 bases. Looked up from germline, CDR1 is SGDLS and CDR2 is YYNGEE. The CDR3 covers 14 residues. The CDR3 region is CASSEVDRVDEQYF. CDR3 DNA: TGTGCCAGCAGTGAAGTCGACAGGGTGGACGAGCAGTACTTC.

The chain is built from TRBV2 and TRBJ1-1, with unresolved D. The CDR3 has 12 amino acids. Germline V gene sequence: CDR1 SNHLY, CDR2 FYNNEI. V dropped 7 bases and J dropped 8 bases, with 14 bases sitting between them. CDR3 DNA: TGTGCCAGCACCGTCCCGGGGAGAGAAGCTTTCTTT. Amino acid sequence: CASTVPGREAFF.

The rearrangement uses TRBV18 and TRBJ1-1, with 9 bases aligning to TRBD1. CDR1 and CDR2 (germline): KGHSH, LQKENI. The CDR3 has 14 amino acids. J lost 11 bases, V lost 3 bases, and 10 bases had no gene match. The CDR3 region is CASSPEYRDRDAFF. CDR3 nucleotides: TGTGCCAGCTCACCCGAATATCGGGACAGGGATGCTTTCTTT.

This chain joins TRBV7-8 and TRBJ1-1, with D perhaps matching TRBD1 (6 bases). The CDR3 totals 13 residues. CDR1 is SGHVS and CDR2 is FQNEAQ in the germline V gene. Trimming stripped 5 bases from V and 1 base from J, with 8 bases between. The CDR3 nucleotides read TGTGCCAGCAGCCCGACAGGGAACACTGAAGCTTTCTTT. Translating it yields CASSPTGNTEAFF.

In the case of this clone: One junction end disagrees with the germline gene, perhaps due to a read error. The chain links TRBV4-3 to TRBJ2-1; D is possibly TRBD1 (6 bases). This CDR3 region has 17 residues. CDR1 is LGHNA and CDR2 is YSLEER in the germline V gene. CDR3 coding DNA: TGCGCCAGCAGTCAAGGAGCAGGGGATGGGTCCTACAATGAGCAGTTCTTC. This encodes CASSQGAGDGSYNEQFF.

This chain joins TRBV5-1 and TRBJ2-5; D unresolved. Germline lookup yields CDR1 SGHRS and CDR2 YFSETQ. V lost 0 bases to trimming and J lost 1 base, with 7 bases between them. The CDR3 runs 14 residues. The CDR3 here is CASSLGGFQETQYF. The CDR3 nucleotides read TGCGCCAGCAGCTTGGGAGGATTCCAAGAGACCCAGTACTTC.

The rearrangement links TRBV18 to TRBJ2-1; D may be TRBD2 (6 bases). Germline loops: CDR1 KGHSH, CDR2 LQKENI. This CDR3 has 15 amino acids. V was trimmed by 4 bases and J by 5 bases, leaving 15 bases between them. CDR3 bases: TGTGCCAGCTCACTGGGACGGGAGAAGAACAATGAGCAGTTCTTC. Encoded protein: CASSLGREKNNEQFF.

The rearrangement joins TRBV10-3 to TRBJ1-5; the match to TRBD1 covers 8 bases. The CDR3 consists of 14 residues. Trimming at V came to 6 bases and at J to 2 bases, leaving 3 bases not matched to a gene. Germline-derived CDR1 and CDR2 are ENHRY and SYGVKD. DNA for the CDR3: TGTGCCATCAGGGGGACAGGCCGCAATCAGCCCCAGCATTTT. This encodes CAIRGTGRNQPQHF.

V gene TRBV29-1 combines with J gene TRBJ1-4; TRBD1 matches 7 bases. The CDR3 loop spans 14 amino acids. Germline V lookup: CDR1 SQVTM, CDR2 ANQGSEA. J gave up 1 base and V 7 bases, and 6 bases lay outside the gene matches. The CDR3 here is CSGLYRGTNEKLFF. The CDR3 nucleotides are TGCAGCGGTCTTTACAGGGGAACTAATGAAAAACTGTTTTTT. The whole variable domain, remainder taken from reference TRBV29-1 and TRBJ1-4, is SAVISQKPSRDICQRGTSLTIQCQVDSQVTMMFWYRQQPGQSLTLIATANQGSEATYESGFVIDKFPISRPNLTFSTLTVSNMSPEDSSIYLCSGLYRGTNEKLFFGSGTQLSVL.

The rearrangement joins TRBV28 to TRBJ1-2; D remains unclear. Deletions cut 6 bases from V and 3 bases from J, with 14 bases between. This CDR3 is 14 amino acids long. Germline V gene sequence: CDR1 MDHEN, CDR2 SYDVKM. In nucleotides, the CDR3 is TGTGCCAGCAGCTTAGGCGCTGCGGACTATGGCTACACCTTC. Encoded protein: CASSLGAADYGYTF.

Written as DNA, the CDR3 is TGTGCCAGCAGCGCGTCTCCGGGACGGGGGACGGAGACCCAGTACTTC. It is translated as CASSASPGRGTETQYF. This rearrangement joins TRBV5-6 to TRBJ2-5; TRBD2 might be the D (6 bases). CDR1 and CDR2 (germline): SGHDT, YYEEEE. This CDR3 is built from 16 residues. Trimming cost V 4 bases and J 5 bases, with 21 bases left between them.

This rearrangement joins TRBV9 to TRBJ2-2; 7 nucleotides match TRBD2. V lost 1 base to trimming and J lost 0 bases; unmatched junction nucleotides: 0. From germline, CDR1 is SGDLS and CDR2 YYNGEE. This CDR3 spans 15 amino acids. As DNA, the CDR3 is TGTGCCAGCAGCGTAAGCGGGGCGAACACCGGGGAGCTGTTTTTT. Amino acids: CASSVSGANTGELFF.